This TCR beta chain emerged from a study of blood T cell repertoires in COVID-19 (TCRdb year 2020). In terms of the full investigation: Collaborator samples came from the United States, Italy and Spain and covered acute and convalescent phases of COVID-19. HLA class I and class II types, where available, came from metadata supplied by the sample provider rather than from assay-based typing. A freely available public database, intended as a resource for researchers studying the immune response to SARS-CoV-2, is where the repertoires were released. The dataset comprised deeply sampled blood TCRbeta repertoires from subjects exposed to, actively infected with, or recovered from COVID-19. The prospective study material was composed of cDNA or gDNA derived from T cells, B-cell-depleted T cells, or PBMCs. Sample metadata almost always included a de-identified subject ID, COVID-19 status, age in years and sex. The samples were drawn from the first 160 participants of the ongoing ImmuneRACE study and from some 1,300 subjects provided by 6 global collaborators. Beyond this particular receptor, the publication reports: Clinical and demographic metadata were provided uncurated, with the amount varying by source and participant.

Each collaborating institution followed its own protocols to collect whole blood in K2EDTA tubes. For TCRbeta analysis, collaborator samples were shipped as frozen whole blood, as isolated PBMCs, or as DNA extracted from either sample type. The CDR3 goes from the cysteine to the phenylalanine over 13 residues. The sequence is cut down to CDR3 DNA, 39 bases in frame from base 1. The junction carries 8 bases between V and J, which are trimmed by 1 base and 10 bases respectively. Per the germline V gene, MNHNS is the CDR1 and SASEGT is the CDR2. TCRbeta CDR3 regions were amplified from genomic DNA using the immunoSEQ Assay, a bias-controlled multiplex PCR. On the authors' methods: The number of nucleated cells in each sample was estimated by amplification of reference gene primers within the assay. To quantify the absolute abundance of each unique TCRbeta CDR3 rearrangement, sequence reads were collapsed and filtered. For each sample, productive Simpson clonality was calculated as the square root of Simpson's diversity index over productive rearrangements. TCRdb carries this immuneACCESS record with in-frame sequences only. Its versions omit some clonotypes, under half of them owing to an unresolved V gene in the studies checked, with the rest unexplained. V, J and clone size derive from that table, while D and trimming were established from the DNA sequence. This sample comprises approximately 180,000 clones, 82% of them detected only once. The ten largest clones add up to approximately 9.1% of the sample.

Of note for this clone: The clone's antigen remains unknown. Nothing much larger sits one base from this clone, and base qualities are not available.

Recombination linked TRBV6-1 to TRBJ1-6, and perhaps TRBD1 as D gene, on 6 matching bases. The receptor comes from a woman aged 70-85 years with acute or convalescent COVID-19. The sequenced sample consisted of peripheral blood. The CDR3 loop reads CASSEVRGSPLHF. The nucleotide sequence is given as TGTGCCAGCAGTGAAGTAAGGGGGTCACCCCTCCACTTT.